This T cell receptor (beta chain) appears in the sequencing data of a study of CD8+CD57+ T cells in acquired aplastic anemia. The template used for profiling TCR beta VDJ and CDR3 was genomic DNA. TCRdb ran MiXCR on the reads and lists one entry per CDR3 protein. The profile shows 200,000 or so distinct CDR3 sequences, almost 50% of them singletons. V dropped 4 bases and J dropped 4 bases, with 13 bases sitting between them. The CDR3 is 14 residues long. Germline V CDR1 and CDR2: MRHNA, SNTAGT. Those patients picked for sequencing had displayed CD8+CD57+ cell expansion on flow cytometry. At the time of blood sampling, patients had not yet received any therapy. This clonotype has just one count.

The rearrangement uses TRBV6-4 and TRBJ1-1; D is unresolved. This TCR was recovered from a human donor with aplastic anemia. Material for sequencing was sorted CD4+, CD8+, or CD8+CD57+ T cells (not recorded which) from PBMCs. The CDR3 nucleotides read TGTGCCAGCAGTGTCGATCCCGAAGGCACTGAAGCTTTCTTT. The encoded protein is CASSVDPEGTEAFF.